This TCR beta chain was found in a study of blood T cell repertoires in COVID-19. J lost 4 bases, V lost 4 bases, and 11 bases had no gene match. CDR1 is LGHNA and CDR2 is YNFKEQ in the germline V gene. CDR3 size: 16 residues. Sequencing used immunoSEQ multiplex PCR; TCRdb keeps in-frame clones, though not all of them. Seen here are 200,000 to 250,000 clones, around nine tenths observed once, and the top ten hold over 0.75%. The chain uses TRBV4-2 and TRBJ1-2; TRBD1 matches at 8 bases. This TCR was sampled from a man aged 55 to 70 with COVID-19, enrolled during active disease. The sample consisted of peripheral blood. CDR3 in amino acids: CASSPSTRTGTYGYTF. CDR3 nucleotide sequence: TGTGCCAGCAGCCCCTCGACCCGGACAGGGACCTATGGCTACACCTTC.